This passage covers 2 T cell receptor beta chains from one sample sequenced in a study of blood T cell repertoires in COVID-19. Sequencing was performed with immunoSEQ multiplex PCR; in TCRdb, only in-frame clones are kept and a portion is missing. The sample has 130,000 to 150,000 clones; approximately 80% are singletons. The sequenced sample consisted of peripheral blood. These receptors were obtained from a woman in her thirties or forties with active or convalescent COVID-19.

This clone appeared a few times. The V and J genes are TRBV28 and TRBJ1-1; 7 bases agree with TRBD1. The CDR3 has 14 residues. From germline, CDR1 is MDHEN and CDR2 SYDVKM. Trimming removed 5 bases from V and 7 bases from J; junction bases left unmatched: 10. In DNA form, the CDR3 reads TGTGCCAGCAGTCTTCCGGGACAGAACTTTGAAGCTTTCTTT. Protein: CASSLPGQNFEAFF.

V and J are TRBV30 and TRBJ1-4; perhaps TRBD1 as D (5 bases). CDR3 length: 14 amino acids. Germline CDR1 is GTSNPN and CDR2 is SVGIG (reference sequence). V was trimmed by 8 bases and J by 4 bases, leaving 17 bases between them. The CDR3 DNA is TGTGCCAGCTTTACAGGCGGTTTTAATGAAAAACTGTTTTTT. Its translation: CASFTGGFNEKLFF.